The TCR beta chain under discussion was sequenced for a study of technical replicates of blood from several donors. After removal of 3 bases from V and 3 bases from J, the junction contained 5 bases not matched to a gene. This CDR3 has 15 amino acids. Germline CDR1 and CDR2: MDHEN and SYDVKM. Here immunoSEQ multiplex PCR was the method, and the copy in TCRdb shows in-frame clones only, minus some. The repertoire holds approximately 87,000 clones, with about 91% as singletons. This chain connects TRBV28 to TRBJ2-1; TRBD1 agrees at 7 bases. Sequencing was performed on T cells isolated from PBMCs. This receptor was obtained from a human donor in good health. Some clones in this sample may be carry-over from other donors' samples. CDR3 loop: CASSFAPGGYNEQFF. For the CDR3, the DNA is TGTGCCAGCAGTTTCGCACCAGGGGGCTACAATGAGCAGTTCTTC.